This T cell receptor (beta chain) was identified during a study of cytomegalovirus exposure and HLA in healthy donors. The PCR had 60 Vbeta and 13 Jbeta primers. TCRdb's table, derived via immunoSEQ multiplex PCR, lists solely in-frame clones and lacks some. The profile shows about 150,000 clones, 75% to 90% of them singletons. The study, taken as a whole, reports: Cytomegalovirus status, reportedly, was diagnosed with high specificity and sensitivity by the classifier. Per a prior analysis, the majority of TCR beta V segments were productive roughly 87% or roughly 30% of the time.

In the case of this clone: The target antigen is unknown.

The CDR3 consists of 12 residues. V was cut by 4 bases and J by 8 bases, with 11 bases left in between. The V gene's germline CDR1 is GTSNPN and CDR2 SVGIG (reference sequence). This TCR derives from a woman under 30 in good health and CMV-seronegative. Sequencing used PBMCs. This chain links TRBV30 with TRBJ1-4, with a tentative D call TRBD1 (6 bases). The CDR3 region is CAWNRRGEKLFF. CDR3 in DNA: TGTGCCTGGAACCGCAGGGGAGAAAAACTGTTTTTT.